The present entry profiles one T cell receptor beta chain with its context. The target antigen is unknown. Sequencing relied on immunoSEQ assay v3.0, run at survey level. The data were produced by immunoSEQ multiplex PCR, yet TCRdb's version contains in-frame clones alone and is incomplete. The sample records about 39,000 clones, 80% to 90% being singletons. The data were obtained in a study of long-term antiretroviral therapy in people with HIV. CDR1 MDHEN and CDR2 SYDVKM come from the germline V gene. The V end was cut by 9 bases, the J end by 1 base, with 7 bases between. The CDR3 is 12 amino acids. Overall study findings and caveats: Comparison with controls showed narrower CDR3 length ranges in HIV repertoires.

The sequences come from unsorted PBMCs, collected 1.2 years after starting antiretroviral therapy. The chain has TRBV28 and TRBJ1-5; no firm D call. The origin of this receptor is a woman aged 45 to 65 with HIV. The CDR3 region is CASEASNQPQHF. CDR3 DNA sequence: TGTGCCAGTGAAGCGAGCAATCAGCCCCAGCATTTT.